The 22 T cell receptor beta chains presented below share a single source sample, sequenced in a study of T cells in Graves' hyperthyroidism and ophthalmopathy. Amplification of TCR beta CDR3 regions was performed using RNA transcripts as template. The primer set for the first-round RT-PCR of the TCR CDR3 was HTBI. TCRdb reprocessed the multiplex PCR reads with MiXCR, giving one entry per CDR3 protein. The repertoire holds roughly 500,000 distinct CDR3 sequences, with around 46% as singletons. The sequenced material came from peripheral blood or thyroid tissue (not recorded which). The origin of the receptors is an adult woman with Graves' disease, either hyperthyroidism or ophthalmopathy (not recorded which).

This clonotype was counted many times. The chain is built from TRBV6-1 and TRBJ2-7, with TRBD2 identical over 8 bases. With 7 bases clipped from V and 3 bases from J, the junction kept 5 bases outside the gene matches. The CDR3 is 13 residues long. Germline lookup yields CDR1 MNHNS and CDR2 SASEGT. The CDR3 sequence: CASTPGGVYEQYF. DNA for the CDR3: TGTGCCAGCACCCCGGGAGGGGTCTACGAGCAGTACTTC.

V gene TRBV7-9 combines with J gene TRBJ2-7; D is unclear. The V end lost 6 bases, the J end lost 6 bases, and 12 bases lay between the germline ends. Germline assignment: CDR1 SEHNR and CDR2 FQNEAQ (reference sequence). This CDR3 has 12 amino acids. The CDR3 spells CASSLFPPEQYF. CDR3 coding DNA: TGTGCCAGCAGTTTATTCCCCCCCGAGCAGTACTTC.

This clonotype was detected once. J is TRBJ1-5 and V is TRBV2; the D is unclear. The germline V gene has CDR1 SNHLY and CDR2 FYNNEI. V was trimmed by 7 bases and J by 3 bases, leaving 7 bases between them. The CDR3 length is 12 residues. The CDR3 region has the DNA TGTGCCAGCACTAAAGACAATCAGCCCCAGCATTTT. Translated: CASTKDNQPQHF.

This chain links TRBV7-2 with TRBJ1-1, with a possible D match to TRBD1 (6 bases). Germline-derived CDR1 and CDR2 are SGHTA and FQGNSA. Deletions cut 3 bases from V and 8 bases from J, with 19 bases between. The CDR3 totals 15 residues. The CDR3 loop is CASSFLSFGQTEAFF. Here the CDR3 DNA reads TGTGCCAGCAGCTTTTTGAGTTTTGGACAGACCGAAGCTTTCTTT. Filled out from reference TRBV7-2 and TRBJ1-1, the complete variable domain reads GAGVSQSPSNKVTEKGKDVELRCDPISGHTALYWYRQSLGQGLEFLIYFQGNSAPDKSGLPSDRFSAERTGGSVSTLTIQRTQQEDSAVYLCASSFLSFGQTEAFFGQGTRLTVV.

This clonotype showed up many times. CDR3 region: CASGRSGESGELFF. The CDR3 region has the DNA TGTGCCAGCGGAAGATCCGGGGAATCCGGGGAGCTGTTTTTT. The genes are TRBV6-4 and TRBJ2-2, with D possibly being TRBD2 (5 bases). V gave up 8 bases and J gave up 6 bases, with 16 bases separating them. CDR3 length: 14 residues. Germline CDR1 MRHNA, CDR2 SNTAGT.

This clonotype qualifies as medium-sized. CDR3 nucleotides: TGTGCCAGCACCCGGACACCACGTGGCGGGGAGCTGTTTTTT. It yields the protein CASTRTPRGGELFF. This chain connects TRBV6-5 to TRBJ2-2; D might be TRBD1 (5 bases). CDR1 and CDR2 from the germline V gene are MNHEY and SVGAGI. This CDR3 contains 14 residues. V lost 7 bases and J lost 7, with 16 bases in between.

The chain employs TRBV29-1 and TRBJ2-7; 8 bases are a match to TRBD1. The germline V gene has CDR1 SQVTM and CDR2 ANQGSEA. Trimming at V came to 6 bases and at J to 2 bases, leaving 9 bases not matched to a gene. The CDR3 consists of 14 residues. CDR3 sequence reads: CSVVGQGKTYEQYF. The CDR3, as DNA: TGCAGCGTCGTTGGACAGGGAAAAACCTACGAGCAGTACTTC.

This clonotype was seen only a few times. CDR3 nucleotide sequence: TGTGCCAGCAGCTTGGGGGAAATCACTGAAGCTTTCTTT. The encoded protein is CASSLGEITEAFF. The chain is built from TRBV7-2 and TRBJ1-1; D may be TRBD1 (5 bases). Germline CDR1 is SGHTA and CDR2 is FQGNSA. The CDR3 runs to 13 residues. Trimming stripped 3 bases from V and 4 bases from J, with 9 bases between.

V usage is TRBV24-1 and J usage is TRBJ1-1, with D unclear. Germline CDR1 KGHDR, CDR2 SFDVKD. This CDR3 is 13 amino acids long. The germline V and J ends were trimmed by 3 bases and 6 bases, with 10 bases remaining between them. CDR3 sequence: CATSDGGRAEAFF. The CDR3 DNA reads as TGTGCCACCAGTGATGGAGGGAGGGCTGAAGCTTTCTTT.

In its sample, this clonotype was seen a few times. A junction end diverges from the germline sequence, so it may reflect a read error. The genes are TRBV29-1 and TRBJ1-2, with D perhaps matching TRBD1 (6 bases). CDR1 is SQVTM, CDR2 ANQGSEA, per germline. The CDR3 totals 11 residues. CDR3 sequence: CSVKDSGNAAF. CDR3 bases: TGCAGCGTTAAGGACAGCGGAAACGCTGCCTTC.

Remarks on this clonotype: The CDR3 does not close with the conserved phenylalanine or tryptophan, likely indicating a read error. The limits of the CDR3 on the DNA are not certain, so only TCRdb's listed CDR3 is given. V usage is TRBV9 and J usage is TRBJ1-1; whether TRBD1, the table's D call, matches the DNA was not checked. CDR1 is SGDLS and CDR2 is YYNGEE in the germline V gene. The CDR3 has 13 residues if both end residues are counted. The CDR3 reads CASSYLAPGFPFS.

This clonotype was observed a single time. The gene calls are TRBV7-8 and TRBJ2-7; D is unresolved. The germline V gene has CDR1 SGHVS and CDR2 FQNEAQ. The CDR3 extends over 14 amino acids. Trimming took off 6 bases at V and 1 base at J, with 13 bases between the two ends. In nucleotides, the CDR3 is TGTGCCAGCAGTCTCTACCACCAGTCCTACGAGCAGTACTTC. It encodes CASSLYHQSYEQYF.

This clonotype was detected only a few times. The chain combines TRBV7-3 with TRBJ1-5; 7 bases agree with TRBD1. With V trimmed by 9 bases and J by 4 bases, 6 bases remained unmatched. The CDR3 covers 13 residues. Germline lookup yields CDR1 SGHTA and CDR2 FQGTGA. The CDR3 spells CARNWGQNQPQHF. Here the CDR3 DNA reads TGTGCCAGAAACTGGGGACAGAATCAGCCCCAGCATTTT.

This clonotype came up many times. This chain links TRBV6-1 with TRBJ2-7; 8 bases are shared with TRBD1. The trim removed 4 bases at V and 6 bases at J, leaving 5 bases unmatched. Germline loops: CDR1 MNHNS, CDR2 SASEGT. There are 13 residues in the CDR3. The CDR3 region has the DNA TGTGCCAGCAGTGGTGGACAGGGTCTCGAGCAGTACTTC. This encodes CASSGGQGLEQYF.

At least ten counts were recorded for this clonotype. The chain recombines TRBV6-1 with TRBJ1-3; possibly TRBD1 for D (5 bases). Germline CDR1 and CDR2: MNHNS and SASEGT. The germline V and J ends were trimmed by 8 bases and 0 bases, with 14 bases remaining between them. The CDR3 consists of 15 residues. CDR3 bases: TGTGCCAGCCGAAAGACAGCCGACTCTGGAAACACCATATATTTT. Its translation: CASRKTADSGNTIYF.

This clonotype was found a few times. The chain recombines TRBV2 with TRBJ2-2, with TRBD2 identical over 8 bases. Per germline, CDR1 SNHLY and CDR2 FYNNEI. The CDR3 covers 14 residues. The J segment lost 5 bases and the V segment lost 6 bases, leaving 5 bases of the junction unmatched. The CDR3 DNA follows: TGTGCCAGCAGAGAGCGGGAGAGGACCGGGGAGCTGTTTTTT. As protein: CASRERERTGELFF.

The chain recombines TRBV7-6 with TRBJ1-1; a possible D gene is TRBD1 (5 bases). Deletions cut 11 bases from V and 2 bases from J, with 12 bases between. Germline values: CDR1 SGHVS, CDR2 FNYEAQ. This CDR3 is built from 12 residues. CDR3 sequence reads: CAERTPNTEAFF. CDR3 DNA sequence: TGTGCCGAACGGACACCTAACACTGAAGCTTTCTTT.

This clonotype was counted once. The chain joins TRBV24-1 to TRBJ2-5; the match to TRBD1 covers 9 bases. The CDR3 loop spans 15 amino acids. Germline V lookup: CDR1 KGHDR, CDR2 SFDVKD. Germline trimming cut 5 bases from V and 5 bases from J; bases unmatched to any gene: 8. CDR3 protein: CATSAVDRGWETQYF. In DNA, the CDR3 is TGTGCCACCAGTGCCGTTGACAGGGGGTGGGAGACCCAGTACTTC.

This clonotype was counted at least ten times. The chain links TRBV5-1 to TRBJ1-4; D not certain. The germline V gene has CDR1 SGHRS and CDR2 YFSETQ. V was trimmed by 4 bases and J by 0 bases, leaving 16 bases between them. This CDR3 is built from 17 residues. CDR3 bases: TGCGCCAGCAGCCCGGCCAGGTCAGCAGCAACTAATGAAAAACTGTTTTTT. Its translation is CASSPARSAATNEKLFF. The complete variable domain, with remaining parts taken from reference TRBV5-1 and TRBJ1-4, reads KAGVTQTPRYLIKTRGQQVTLSCSPISGHRSVSWYQQTPGQGLQFLFEYFSETQRNKGNFPGRFSGRQFSNSRSEMNVSTLELGDSALYLCASSPARSAATNEKLFFGSGTQLSVL.

This clonotype occurred many times. The chain uses TRBV20-1 and TRBJ2-2, with TRBD2 identical over 8 bases. Trimming removed 0 bases from V and 6 bases from J; junction bases left unmatched: 9. Germline V gives CDR1 DFQATT, CDR2 SNEGSKA (reference sequence). The CDR3 covers 16 residues. CDR3 amino acids: CSARDHRAGGAGELFF. The CDR3 DNA is TGCAGTGCTAGAGATCACAGGGCGGGAGGAGCCGGGGAGCTGTTTTTT.

V gene TRBV12-3 or TRBV12-4 combines with J gene TRBJ2-7, with D hard to call. This CDR3 spans 13 amino acids. In DNA, the CDR3 is TGTGCTATCGTAGGGTCGGGTCCCTACGAGCAGTACTTC. This codes for CAIVGSGPYEQYF.

The genes are TRBV11-2 and TRBJ1-4; tentatively, D is TRBD1 (5 bases). The CDR3 has 15 amino acids. Trimming took 5 bases from V and 4 from J, leaving 14 bases between them. The germline gives CDR1 SGHAT, CDR2 FQNNGV. CDR3 sequence reads: CASSRGTAYNEKLFF. The CDR3 DNA reads TGTGCCAGCAGCCGAGGGACGGCTTATAATGAAAAACTGTTTTTT. Filled out from reference TRBV11-2 and TRBJ1-4, the complete variable domain reads EAGVAQSPRYKIIEKRQSVAFWCNPISGHATLYWYQQILGQGPKLLIQFQNNGVVDDSQLPKDRFSAERLKGVDSTLKIQPAKLEDSAVYLCASSRGTAYNEKLFFGSGTQLSVL.